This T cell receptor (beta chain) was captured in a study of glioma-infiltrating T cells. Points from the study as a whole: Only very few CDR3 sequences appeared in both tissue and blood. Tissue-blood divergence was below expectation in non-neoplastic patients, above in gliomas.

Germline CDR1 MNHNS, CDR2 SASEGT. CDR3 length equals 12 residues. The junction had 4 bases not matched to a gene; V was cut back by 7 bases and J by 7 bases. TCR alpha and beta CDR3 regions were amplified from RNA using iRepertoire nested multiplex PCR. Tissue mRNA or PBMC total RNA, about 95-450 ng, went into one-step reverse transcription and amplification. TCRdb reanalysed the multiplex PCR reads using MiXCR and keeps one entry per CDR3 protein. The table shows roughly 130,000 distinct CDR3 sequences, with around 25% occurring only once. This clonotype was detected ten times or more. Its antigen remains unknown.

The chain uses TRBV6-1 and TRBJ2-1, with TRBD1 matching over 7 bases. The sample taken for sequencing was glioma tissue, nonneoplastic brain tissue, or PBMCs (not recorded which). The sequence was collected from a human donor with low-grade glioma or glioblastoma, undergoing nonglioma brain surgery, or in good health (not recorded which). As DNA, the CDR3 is TGTGCCAGCACTACAGGGGAAAATGAGCAGTTCTTC. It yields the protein CASTTGENEQFF.